One sample yielded the 25 T cell receptor beta chains listed below, sequenced in a study of metastatic and nonmetastatic thyroid tumors. No treatment of any kind had been given to any patient before thyroid surgery. TCRdb reprocessed the PCR reads using MiXCR. The data show 23,000 or so clones, roughly a fifth seen once. Sample: blood. These receptors all stem from a male donor with papillary thyroid cancer or a benign thyroid nodule (not recorded which). Some clones in this sample may be carry-over from other donors' samples.

Comment on this clone: At one boundary the junction diverges from the germline segment, which might be a read error. This sequence joins TRBV5-1 and TRBJ2-5, with D possibly being TRBD1 or TRBD2 (5 bases each). The CDR3 extends over 15 amino acids. The germline CDR1 and CDR2 sequences are SGHRS and YFSETQ. CDR3 in DNA: TGCGCCAGCAGCCCGACAAGGGGCGGTAGGGAGACCCGGTACTTC. This gives the protein CASSPTRGGRETRYF.

This clone was seen a handful of times. The chain carries TRBV10-3 and TRBJ2-7; TRBD2 agrees at 9 bases. Trimming cost V 6 bases and J 0 bases; bases outside gene matches: 9. This CDR3 comprises 16 residues. The germline V gene encodes CDR1 ENHRY and CDR2 SYGVKD. CDR3 loop: CAISQTSGTSSYEQYF. The CDR3 DNA reads TGTGCCATCAGCCAGACTAGCGGAACGAGCTCCTACGAGCAGTACTTC.

This clone was observed a handful of times. This chain connects TRBV6-2 or TRBV6-3 to TRBJ2-1, with 10 bases aligning to TRBD2. The junction had 7 bases not matched to a gene; V was cut back by 6 bases and J by 5 bases. The CDR3 loop spans 15 amino acids. Germline V gene data show CDR1 as MNHEY and CDR2 as SVGEGT. CDR3 DNA: TGTGCCAGCAGACAAGGACTAGCGGCCCACAATGAGCAGTTCTTC. Translated, it gives CASRQGLAAHNEQFF.

The V call is TRBV6-8, the J call TRBJ1-2, with D possibly TRBD1 on 6 matching bases. V was trimmed by 4 bases and J by 2 bases, leaving 11 bases between them. The germline V gene encodes CDR1 MNHGY and CDR2 SAAAGT. The CDR3 length is 14 residues. CDR3: CASSSRDKNYGYTF. The CDR3, as DNA: TGTGCCAGCAGTTCGCGGGACAAAAACTATGGCTACACCTTC.

This clone was counted at least ten times. The chain joins TRBV4-1 to TRBJ2-3; no reliable D call. V lost 6 bases, J lost 0 bases, and 1 base lay in between. The CDR3 length is 11 residues. CDR1 MGHRA and CDR2 YSYEKL come from the germline V gene. CDR3 residues: CASRSTDTQYF. In DNA, the CDR3 is TGCGCCAGCAGGAGCACAGATACGCAGTATTTT.

This clone has at least ten counts. CDR3 sequence reads: CASSQDQGSTEAFF. The CDR3 DNA reads TGCGCCAGCAGCCAAGATCAGGGAAGCACTGAAGCTTTCTTT. J is TRBJ1-1 and V is TRBV4-1; maybe TRBD1 (5 bases). The CDR3 is 14 residues long. Looked up from germline, CDR1 is MGHRA and CDR2 is YSYEKL. V was cut by 0 bases and J by 4 bases, with 9 bases left in between.

This clone has ten or more counts. The CDR3 spells CASSPRLAGGGADTQYF. Here the CDR3 DNA reads TGTGCCAGTAGTCCCCGACTAGCGGGAGGCGGAGCAGATACGCAGTATTTT. The V gene is TRBV19, the J gene TRBJ2-3, with TRBD2 identical over 13 bases. Looked up from germline, CDR1 is LNHDA and CDR2 is SQIVND (reference sequence). Unmatched junction bases numbered 9, after V lost 5 bases and J lost 4 bases. The CDR3 consists of 17 residues.

As concerns this clone: The junction departs from the called germline gene at one end, perhaps through a read error. V is TRBV11-2 and J is TRBJ1-2; D not resolved. The germline gives CDR1 SGHAT, CDR2 FQNNGV. CDR3 length: 15 residues. In DNA form, the CDR3 reads TGTGCCAGCATCTTACGGGCACGCCTGAGCTATGGCTACACCTTC. Translated, it gives CASILRARLSYGYTF.

In the case of this clone: A much larger clone is a single base away; this may be a read error. The rearrangement links TRBV2 to TRBJ2-5; TRBD2 might be the D (6 bases). The CDR3 spans 13 residues. Germline loops: CDR1 SNHLY, CDR2 FYNNEI. Trimming left V 6 bases short and J 7 bases short, with 15 bases between. CDR3 sequence: CASRGSGRGTQYF. The CDR3 DNA follows: TGTGCCAGCAGAGGGAGTGGGCGGGGGACCCAGTACTTC.

This clone turned up a few times. The chain has TRBV19 and TRBJ1-5; no firm D call. V was cut by 4 bases and J by 3 bases, with 10 bases left in between. This CDR3 is built from 14 residues. Germline values: CDR1 LNHDA, CDR2 SQIVND (reference sequence). CDR3 amino acids: CASSNGRYNQPQHF. CDR3 sequence (DNA): TGTGCCAGTAGTAACGGCCGCTACAATCAGCCCCAGCATTTT.

Many counts were recorded for this clone. This chain uses TRBV10-2 with TRBJ2-7; perhaps TRBD2 as D (5 bases). Germline CDR1 reads WSHSY; CDR2 reads SAAADI. V was shortened by 6 bases and J by 3 bases, with 21 bases between the two germline ends. CDR3 size: 16 residues. The CDR3 loop is CASRGEETQKHYEQYF. CDR3 bases: TGCGCCAGCAGGGGAGAGGAGACTCAGAAGCACTACGAGCAGTACTTC.

This clone is medium-sized. The chain combines TRBV27 with TRBJ1-5; a weak D match, TRBD1 (5 bases). The CDR3 covers 14 residues. Trimming removed 3 bases from V and 2 bases from J, with 8 bases in between. CDR1 and CDR2 (germline): MNHEY, SMNVEV (reference sequence). Here the CDR3 reads CASSLSRGNQPQHF. DNA for the CDR3: TGTGCCAGCAGTTTGAGCAGGGGCAATCAGCCCCAGCATTTT.

Turning to this clone: Given a much more abundant clone one base away, this may be a read error. The sample contains more than one DNA sequence encoding this CDR3. V usage is TRBV5-5 and J usage is TRBJ2-3; the D is unclear. Germline values: CDR1 SGHKS, CDR2 YYEKEE (reference sequence). Trimming shortened V by 4 bases and J by 4 bases, and 16 bases separated the two germline ends. This CDR3 has 15 amino acids. Written as DNA, the CDR3 is TGTGCCAGCAGCAGGTTAGGAGCGTGGTCAGATACGCAGTATTTT. It codes for CASSRLGAWSDTQYF.

By sample fraction, this clone is medium-sized. The V and J genes are TRBV28 and TRBJ1-1; perhaps TRBD1 as D (5 bases). Trimming stripped 5 bases from V and 2 bases from J, with 15 bases between. CDR3 length equals 15 residues. CDR1 is MDHEN, CDR2 SYDVKM, per germline. CDR3 amino acids: CASSAPGPRNTEAFF. In nucleotides, the CDR3 is TGTGCCAGCAGTGCCCCGGGACCTCGAAACACTGAAGCTTTCTTT.

This clone was found many times. V gene TRBV5-1 combines with J gene TRBJ1-2; tentatively, D is TRBD1 (5 bases). Germline-derived CDR1 and CDR2 are SGHRS and YFSETQ. Between the trimmed V and J ends, which lost 2 bases and 2 bases, there was a span of 10 bases. The CDR3 spans 14 residues. The CDR3 protein is CASSFTGGNYGYTF. The CDR3 region has the DNA TGCGCCAGCAGCTTCACAGGAGGAAACTATGGCTACACCTTC.

This clone was picked up many times. The chain combines TRBV4-2 with TRBJ2-6, with D perhaps being TRBD1 or TRBD2 (5 bases each). Germline CDR1 is LGHNA and CDR2 is YNFKEQ. Trimming shortened V by 0 bases and J by 2 bases, and 5 bases separated the two germline ends. The CDR3 totals 15 residues. The CDR3 nucleotides are TGTGCCAGCAGCCAAGAGGGGGCTGGGGCCAACGTCCTGACTTTC. It specifies CASSQEGAGANVLTF.

The chain has TRBV7-3 and TRBJ2-2, with D perhaps TRBD1 (5 bases). This CDR3 has 14 residues. Trimming stripped 0 bases from V and 6 bases from J, with 8 bases between. Germline CDR1 and CDR2: SGHTA and FQGTGA. CDR3 DNA: TGTGCCAGCAGCTTAACGCAGGGATCCGGGGAGCTGTTTTTT. Translating gives CASSLTQGSGELFF.

The chain is built from TRBV19 and TRBJ2-7; either TRBD1 or TRBD2 may fit D (5 bases each). Germline V lookup: CDR1 LNHDA, CDR2 SQIVND (reference sequence). V was pared by 6 bases and J by 0 bases, with 6 bases between. The CDR3 runs to 12 residues. The CDR3 here is CASRGDSYEQYF. Written as DNA, the CDR3 is TGTGCCAGTAGGGGGGACTCCTACGAGCAGTACTTC.

This clone appeared many times. The chain is built from TRBV30 and TRBJ2-5; no reliable D call. Trimming removed 0 bases from V and 2 bases from J, with 19 bases in between. Germline V gene sequence: CDR1 GTSNPN, CDR2 SVGIG (reference sequence). The CDR3 sequence is 17 residues long. CDR3 DNA sequence: TGTGCCTGGAGTGTGGCTCACCGGGCAGCCCCACAAGAGACCCAGTACTTC. It encodes CAWSVAHRAAPQETQYF.

This clone is categorized as medium-sized. The V gene is TRBV10-1, the J gene TRBJ2-2; D not certain. V dropped 3 bases and J dropped 2 bases, with 7 bases sitting between them. Germline-derived CDR1 and CDR2 are WNHNN and SYGVQD (reference sequence). This CDR3 is 14 amino acids long. CDR3 DNA: TGCGCCAGCAGTGAAATCAGTAACACCGGGGAGCTGTTTTTT. Translation gives CASSEISNTGELFF.

This clone was found many times. The chain combines TRBV16 with TRBJ2-7; unclear D gene. The CDR3 length is 13 residues. Trimming cost V 0 bases and J 6 bases, with 9 bases left between them. The germline V gene encodes CDR1 KGHSY and CDR2 FQNENV. In DNA form, the CDR3 reads TGTGCCAGCAGCCAATCAAGCAGGCGCGAGCAGTACTTC. Encoded protein: CASSQSSRREQYF.

This clone was seen once. The J gene is TRBJ2-7, the V gene TRBV30; 7 nucleotides match TRBD2. Germline CDR1 and CDR2: GTSNPN and SVGIG (reference sequence). With V trimmed by 5 bases and J by 9 bases, 19 bases remained unmatched. The length of the CDR3 is 15 residues. The CDR3 is CAWGRGEGPSTRQYF. The DNA of the CDR3 is TGTGCCTGGGGCCGAGGGGAGGGCCCCTCCACCAGGCAGTACTTC.

This clone was seen repeatedly, ten times or more. The rearrangement joins TRBV20-1 to TRBJ1-5, with D uncertain. Germline CDR1 is DFQATT and CDR2 is SNEGSKA (reference sequence). Trimming stripped 6 bases from V and 7 bases from J, with 13 bases between. CDR3 size: 12 residues. As DNA, the CDR3 is TGCAGTGCCGGGGAAGGAAGCCAGCCCCAGCATTTT. It translates to CSAGEGSQPQHF.

This clone is medium-sized. The rearrangement links TRBV24-1 to TRBJ2-1, with D perhaps matching TRBD2 (6 bases). The CDR3 length is 15 residues. Germline assignment: CDR1 KGHDR and CDR2 SFDVKD. Trimming took off 3 bases at V and 7 bases at J, with 15 bases between the two ends. The chain's CDR3 is CATSDSSGITNEQFF. Written as DNA, the CDR3 is TGTGCCACCAGTGATAGTAGCGGAATTACAAATGAGCAGTTCTTC.

In its sample, this clone is medium-sized. CDR3 sequence: CASSPIGPSDEQYF. The DNA for the CDR3 is TGCGCCAGCAGCCCGATCGGGCCTTCGGACGAGCAGTACTTC. The rearrangement links TRBV10-2 to TRBJ2-7; D call uncertain. The CDR3 has 14 amino acids. Germline V CDR1 and CDR2: WSHSY, SAAADI. The ends were cut back, 6 bases at V and 5 bases at J, with 17 bases in the middle.